Listed here are 9 T cell receptor beta chains from one sample, sequenced in a study of shared clonotypes between healthy human individuals. Clones were read by immunoSEQ multiplex PCR, and TCRdb kept only the in-frame ones, dropping some. The profile shows fewer than 2.5 million clones, 80% to 95% of them singletons. Sequencing used naive CD4+ T cells from PBMCs. Subset here: CD45RA+ positively selected. The receptor source for this set is a man younger than 30 in good health. Some clones in this sample may be carry-over from other donors' samples.

The J gene is TRBJ1-1, the V gene TRBV7-9; weak D call: TRBD1 (5 bases). This CDR3 spans 16 amino acids. V lost 5 bases, J lost 0 bases, and 16 bases lay in between. In germline, CDR1 is SEHNR, CDR2 FQNEAQ (reference sequence). CDR3 protein: CASSLEGQGLNTEAFF. In nucleotides, the CDR3 is TGTGCCAGCAGCCTCGAGGGGCAGGGCTTGAACACTGAAGCTTTCTTT.

The rearrangement uses TRBV28 and TRBJ1-2; 9 bases match TRBD1. Germline lookup yields CDR1 MDHEN and CDR2 SYDVKM. CDR3 length equals 16 residues. Losses at the gene ends were 6 bases for V and 1 base for J; bases not matched to a gene: 9. The CDR3 is CASRWTGAAHNYGYTF. The CDR3 coding sequence is TGTGCCAGCAGGTGGACAGGGGCCGCACATAACTATGGCTACACCTTC.

This chain joins TRBV18 and TRBJ2-1; D is undetermined. The V and J ends lost 0 bases and 7 bases respectively, with 7 bases between them. Germline V gene sequence: CDR1 KGHSH, CDR2 LQKENI. This CDR3 spans 13 amino acids. The CDR3 protein is CASSPPRDNEQFF. As DNA, the CDR3 is TGTGCCAGCTCACCACCCCGAGATAATGAGCAGTTCTTC.

This clone occurred a few times. The V and J genes are TRBV6-1 and TRBJ1-5; a weak D match, TRBD1 (5 bases). CDR1 is MNHNS and CDR2 is SASEGT in the germline V gene. The CDR3 runs 14 residues. Trimming left V 2 bases short and J 6 bases short, with 11 bases between. The CDR3 nucleotides read TGTGCCAGCAGTGAAACGAGGGGTAGTCAGCCCCAGCATTTT. Amino acid sequence: CASSETRGSQPQHF.

The rearrangement links TRBV6-4 to TRBJ2-1; perhaps TRBD2 as D (6 bases). The CDR3 has 13 amino acids. Trimming cost V 5 bases and J 5 bases, with 10 bases left between them. The germline V gene encodes CDR1 MRHNA and CDR2 SNTAGT. The DNA for the CDR3 is TGTGCCAGCAGTTTAGCGGTGAACAATGAGCAGTTCTTC. This sequence encodes CASSLAVNNEQFF.

The chain joins TRBV9 to TRBJ2-1; 15 bases fit TRBD2. Germline V CDR1 and CDR2: SGDLS, YYNGEE. This CDR3 comprises 16 residues. The V gene end was trimmed by 3 bases and the J gene end by 8 bases; junction bases not matched to a gene: 6. CDR3 nucleotides: TGTGCCAGCAGCGCGGGACTAGCGGGAGGAGGCGATGAGCAGTTCTTC. This translates into CASSAGLAGGGDEQFF.

The chain uses TRBV2 and TRBJ1-2, with D possibly being TRBD1 (6 bases). V lost 5 bases and J 6 bases, leaving 13 bases between the germline ends. The CDR3 spans 13 residues. In germline, CDR1 is SNHLY, CDR2 FYNNEI. The CDR3 loop is CASSLGHQNGYTF. The CDR3 DNA reads TGTGCCAGCAGTTTGGGACACCAGAATGGCTACACCTTC.

This chain connects TRBV5-1 to TRBJ2-7; weak D call: TRBD1 (5 bases). V was pared by 4 bases and J by 0 bases, with 11 bases between. This CDR3 is built from 14 residues. CDR1 is SGHRS and CDR2 is YFSETQ in the germline V gene. The CDR3 DNA reads as TGCGCCAGCAGCCGACGGACAAGCTCCTACGAGCAGTACTTC. It specifies CASSRRTSSYEQYF.

The V and J genes are TRBV6-6 and TRBJ1-5; D is undetermined. This CDR3 is built from 11 residues. Trimming took off 6 bases at V and 10 bases at J, with 10 bases between the two ends. Germline V lookup: CDR1 MNHNY, CDR2 SVGAGI (reference sequence). The CDR3 sequence: CASSGSSPQHF. CDR3 DNA: TGTGCCAGCAGCGGTTCAAGCCCCCAGCATTTT.